Following are 25 T cell receptor beta chains from one sample sequenced in a study of PD-1 blockade in classical Hodgkin lymphoma. Each patient's relapse followed autologous stem cell transplantation, and brentuximab vedotin exposure varied. The repertoire was sequenced with immunoSEQ multiplex PCR; TCRdb's copy has only in-frame clones and lacks some. The sample shows 95,000 to 100,000 clones, more than 85% of them seen only once. This specimen was peripheral blood mononuclear cells (PBMCs), taken before the second cycle of nivolumab. These receptors came from a human donor with classical Hodgkin lymphoma.

V usage is TRBV7-2 and J usage is TRBJ2-5; 8 nucleotides agree with TRBD1. Per the germline V gene, CDR1 is SGHTA and CDR2 is FQGNSA. The trim removed 6 bases at V and 5 bases at J, leaving 8 bases unmatched. The CDR3 is 14 amino acids. The CDR3 nucleotides read TGTGCCAGCAGGGACCCAGGGGGCGGTGAGACCCAGTACTTC. Translation: CASRDPGGGETQYF.

This chain connects TRBV5-6 to TRBJ1-2; no definite D call. V lost 0 bases, J lost 4 bases, and 13 bases lay in between. Germline V gene sequence: CDR1 SGHDT, CDR2 YYEEEE. The CDR3 loop spans 15 amino acids. CDR3 protein: CASSLASLRPYGYTF. The CDR3 nucleotides read TGTGCCAGCAGCTTGGCCTCTTTACGCCCCTATGGCTACACCTTC. The entire variable domain, with the rest obtained from reference TRBV5-6 and TRBJ1-2, is as follows: DAGVTQSPTHLIKTRGQQVTLRCSPKSGHDTVSWYQQALGQGPQFIFQYYEEEERQRGNFPDRFSGHQFPNYSSELNVNALLLGDSALYLCASSLASLRPYGYTFGSGTRLTVV.

J is TRBJ1-1 and V is TRBV5-1; the D gene is possibly TRBD1 (6 bases). The CDR3 is 16 residues long. The ends were cut back, 0 bases at V and 1 base at J, with 13 bases in the middle. Germline V lookup: CDR1 SGHRS, CDR2 YFSETQ. CDR3 residues: CASSLVGGEWNTEAFF. The CDR3 coding sequence is TGCGCCAGCAGCTTGGTAGGGGGGGAGTGGAACACTGAAGCTTTCTTT.

The chain is built from TRBV1 and TRBJ2-5; the table calls TRBD2, which could not be checked here. TRBV1 is labeled a pseudogene. This CDR3 region has 14 residues. In nucleotides, the CDR3 is TGCACCAGCACCCGGGGGGGGGTAAAAGAGACCCAGTACTTC. It translates to CTSTRGGVKETQYF.

The J gene is TRBJ1-1, the V gene TRBV2; TRBD1 might be the D (6 bases). In germline, CDR1 is SNHLY, CDR2 FYNNEI. The CDR3 has 13 amino acids. V lost 8 bases to trimming and J lost 1 base, with 11 bases between them. The CDR3 DNA reads as TGTGCCAGCCGGACAGAAGCGAACACTGAAGCTTTCTTT. Amino acids: CASRTEANTEAFF.

This chain joins TRBV7-7 and TRBJ2-3; TRBD2 might be the D (6 bases). The CDR3 is made up of 16 amino acids. The V gene lost 5 bases and the J gene lost 6 bases, with 21 bases spanning the gap. Germline CDR1 is SSHAT and CDR2 is FNYEAQ (reference sequence). Written as DNA, the CDR3 is TGTGCCAGCAGCACTAATCCGGGACTCACCCCGGATACGCAGTATTTT. Encoded protein: CASSTNPGLTPDTQYF.

The CDR3 DNA is TGTGCCAGCAGCCCGGGGGTAGGGGAAATCCAAGAGACCCAGTACTTC. Its translation: CASSPGVGEIQETQYF. This sequence joins TRBV5-5 and TRBJ2-5, with TRBD2 as a possible D gene (6 bases). Germline V lookup: CDR1 SGHKS, CDR2 YYEKEE (reference sequence). V lost 4 bases, J lost 1 base, and 17 bases lay in between. The CDR3 loop spans 16 amino acids.

The chain has TRBV7-2 and TRBJ1-5, with D tentatively TRBD1 (5 bases). Trimming cost V 3 bases and J 7 bases, with 13 bases left between them. The CDR3 length is 14 residues. Germline assignment: CDR1 SGHTA and CDR2 FQGNSA. DNA for the CDR3: TGTGCCAGCAGCTTTAACCGGGGCACACAGCCCCAGCATTTT. It yields the protein CASSFNRGTQPQHF. Variable domain in full (rest from reference TRBV7-2 and TRBJ1-5): GAGVSQSPSNKVTEKGKDVELRCDPISGHTALYWYRQSLGQGLEFLIYFQGNSAPDKSGLPSDRFSAERTGGSVSTLTIQRTQQEDSAVYLCASSFNRGTQPQHFGDGTRLSIL.

The chain is built from TRBV6-1 and TRBJ1-1; TRBD1 aligns across 10 bases. CDR1 is MNHNS and CDR2 is SASEGT in the germline V gene. The CDR3 extends over 16 amino acids. V lost 4 bases, J lost 1 base, and 6 bases stayed unmatched. CDR3 coding DNA: TGTGCCAGCAGTGCCAGACAGGGGGCCGGGAACACTGAAGCTTTCTTT. This codes for CASSARQGAGNTEAFF.

The V and J genes are TRBV27 and TRBJ2-7; D is ambiguous. Germline lookup yields CDR1 MNHEY and CDR2 SMNVEV (reference sequence). The CDR3 is 13 amino acids. Trimming shortened V by 2 bases and J by 2 bases, and 7 bases separated the two germline ends. The CDR3 loop reads CASSLGPAYEQYF. In DNA, the CDR3 is TGTGCCAGCAGTTTAGGCCCCGCCTACGAGCAGTACTTC.

The rearrangement links TRBV28 to TRBJ2-3; 7 bases are a match to TRBD1. The V and J ends lost 7 bases and 0 bases, in that order; junction bases with no gene match: 10. The CDR3 totals 16 residues. CDR1 and CDR2 from the germline V gene are MDHEN and SYDVKM. CDR3: CASTLWGQPSTDTQYF. The CDR3 coding sequence is TGTGCCAGCACCCTGTGGGGACAGCCTAGCACAGATACGCAGTATTTT.

In its sample, this clone was seen many times. CDR3 loop: CASSVGTDAGYTF. CDR3 in DNA: TGTGCCAGCAGCGTAGGAACAGACGCCGGCTACACCTTC. J is TRBJ1-2 and V is TRBV9; D gene unclear. Trimming stripped 0 bases from V and 8 bases from J, with 11 bases between. This CDR3 spans 13 amino acids. Germline assignment: CDR1 SGDLS and CDR2 YYNGEE.

J is TRBJ2-1 and V is TRBV29-1; 13 bases align to TRBD2. Trimming cost V 1 base and J 0 bases; bases outside gene matches: 3. This CDR3 contains 17 residues. Looked up from germline, CDR1 is SQVTM and CDR2 is ANQGSEA. The CDR3 spells CSVEGTSGGLSYNEQFF. In nucleotides, the CDR3 is TGCAGCGTTGAAGGGACTAGCGGGGGCCTCTCCTACAATGAGCAGTTCTTC.

V gene TRBV18 combines with J gene TRBJ2-3; TRBD2 aligns across 12 bases. The CDR3 totals 18 residues. The V gene end was trimmed by 2 bases and the J gene end by 0 bases; junction bases not matched to a gene: 6. In germline, CDR1 is KGHSH, CDR2 LQKENI. The CDR3 loop reads CASSPKGLAGPSTDTQYF. CDR3 in DNA: TGTGCCAGCTCACCAAAAGGACTAGCGGGGCCTAGCACAGATACGCAGTATTTT.

The chain couples TRBV7-8 to TRBJ2-5, with D possibly TRBD1 on 6 matching bases. CDR1 is SGHVS and CDR2 is FQNEAQ in the germline V gene. The CDR3 is 13 amino acids. Trimming shortened V by 3 bases and J by 3 bases, and 8 bases separated the two germline ends. CDR3: CASSFGQKETQYF. Here the CDR3 DNA reads TGTGCCAGCAGCTTTGGACAGAAAGAGACCCAGTACTTC. Full variable domain (missing parts from reference TRBV7-8 and TRBJ2-5): GAGVSQSPRYKVAKRGQDVALRCDPISGHVSLFWYQQALGQGPEFLTYFQNEAQLDKSGLPSDRFFAERPEGSVSTLKIQRTQQEDSAVYLCASSFGQKETQYFGPGTRLLVL.

This rearrangement joins TRBV7-9 to TRBJ2-7; no clear D gene. V was shortened by 3 bases and J by 4 bases, with 7 bases between the two germline ends. The germline CDR1 and CDR2 sequences are SEHNR and FQNEAQ (reference sequence). This CDR3 spans 12 amino acids. As DNA, the CDR3 is TGTGCCAGCAGCTTCCTAGGGTACGAGCAGTACTTC. Amino acid sequence: CASSFLGYEQYF. The full variable domain, rest sourced from reference TRBV7-9 and TRBJ2-7, is DTGVSQNPRHKITKRGQNVTFRCDPISEHNRLYWYRQTLGQGPEFLTYFQNEAQLEKSRLLSDRFSAERPKGSFSTLEIQRTEQGDSAMYLCASSFLGYEQYFGPGTRLTVT.

The V and J genes are TRBV5-6 and TRBJ1-2; D possibly corresponds to TRBD1 (6 bases). CDR1 is SGHDT and CDR2 is YYEEEE in the germline V gene. This CDR3 has 14 amino acids. Trimming left V 4 bases short and J 4 bases short, with 14 bases between. CDR3 residues: CASSTEQGPYGYTF. CDR3 DNA: TGTGCCAGCAGCACCGAACAGGGTCCCTATGGCTACACCTTC. Full variable domain (outside the CDR3, taken from reference TRBV5-6 and TRBJ1-2): DAGVTQSPTHLIKTRGQQVTLRCSPKSGHDTVSWYQQALGQGPQFIFQYYEEEERQRGNFPDRFSGHQFPNYSSELNVNALLLGDSALYLCASSTEQGPYGYTFGSGTRLTVV.

The V gene is TRBV5-6, the J gene TRBJ2-5; D possibly corresponds to TRBD2 (6 bases). Germline-derived CDR1 and CDR2 are SGHDT and YYEEEE. The CDR3 runs to 16 residues. V was cut by 3 bases and J by 4 bases, with 19 bases left in between. The CDR3 is CASSWGGGLAVETQYF. Written as DNA, the CDR3 is TGTGCCAGCAGCTGGGGTGGGGGACTGGCCGTAGAGACCCAGTACTTC.

V and J are TRBV19 and TRBJ1-1; TRBD1 aligns across 7 bases. This CDR3 spans 14 amino acids. V trimming: 5 bases; J trimming: 6 bases; junction bases outside the gene matches: 9. Per the germline V gene, CDR1 is LNHDA and CDR2 is SQIVND (reference sequence). CDR3 in amino acids: CASSSNDRAAEAFF. In nucleotides, the CDR3 is TGTGCCAGTAGTTCGAACGACAGGGCTGCTGAAGCTTTCTTT.

The chain couples TRBV11-2 to TRBJ2-2; 8 nucleotides align to TRBD1. The J segment lost 6 bases and the V segment lost 0 bases, leaving 9 bases of the junction unmatched. This CDR3 is 17 amino acids long. Germline V gene data show CDR1 as SGHAT and CDR2 as FQNNGV. DNA of the CDR3: TGTGCCAGCAGCTTAGATCCCTGGACAGGGTCGGCCGGGGAGCTGTTTTTT. It translates to CASSLDPWTGSAGELFF.

The chain combines TRBV6-5 with TRBJ1-6; maybe TRBD1 (6 bases). Germline-derived CDR1 and CDR2 are MNHEY and SVGAGI. V shed 5 bases and J shed 10 bases, with 15 bases lying between them. The CDR3 is 14 residues long. This chain's CDR3 is CASSRQQGGSPLHF. DNA of the CDR3: TGTGCCAGCAGTCGCCAACAGGGTGGGTCACCCCTCCACTTT.

The J gene is TRBJ1-3, the V gene TRBV11-2; no definite D call. Looked up from germline, CDR1 is SGHAT and CDR2 is FQNNGV. CDR3 length equals 13 residues. The V and J ends lost 1 base and 4 bases respectively, with 5 bases between them. The CDR3 protein is CASSLGTGNTIYF. In DNA, the CDR3 is TGTGCCAGCAGCTTAGGAACCGGAAACACCATATATTTT. Combining the CDR3 with reference TRBV11-2 and TRBJ1-3 gives the whole variable domain EAGVAQSPRYKIIEKRQSVAFWCNPISGHATLYWYQQILGQGPKLLIQFQNNGVVDDSQLPKDRFSAERLKGVDSTLKIQPAKLEDSAVYLCASSLGTGNTIYFGEGSWLTVV.

Written as DNA, the CDR3 is TGTGCCTGGAATATCGGGGGCTATGGCTACACCTTC. Its translation is CAWNIGGYGYTF. This sequence joins TRBV30 and TRBJ1-2; a weak D match, TRBD1 (5 bases). The V gene's germline CDR1 is GTSNPN and CDR2 SVGIG (reference sequence). Trimming removed 4 bases from V and 4 bases from J, with 10 bases in between. The CDR3 sequence is 12 residues long.

The V gene is TRBV7-2, the J gene TRBJ2-2; D gene uncertain. V lost 4 bases to trimming and J lost 5 bases, with 11 bases between them. The CDR3 contains 14 residues. The germline V gene encodes CDR1 SGHTA and CDR2 FQGNSA. In DNA, the CDR3 is TGTGCCAGCAGCTCCTACAGCGATACCGGGGAGCTGTTTTTT. It translates to CASSSYSDTGELFF.

The chain employs TRBV7-2 and TRBJ1-6; no definite D call. Looked up from germline, CDR1 is SGHTA and CDR2 is FQGNSA. The CDR3 has 11 amino acids. Deletions cut 5 bases from V and 7 bases from J, with 3 bases between. DNA of the CDR3: TGTGCCAGCAGCGCGAATTCACCCCTCCACTTT. This translates into CASSANSPLHF. The variable domain in full, with the rest retrieved from reference TRBV7-2 and TRBJ1-6, is GAGVSQSPSNKVTEKGKDVELRCDPISGHTALYWYRQSLGQGLEFLIYFQGNSAPDKSGLPSDRFSAERTGGSVSTLTIQRTQQEDSAVYLCASSANSPLHFGNGTRLTVT.